What follows is one TCR beta chain and its context. Clones were read by immunoSEQ multiplex PCR, and TCRdb kept only the in-frame ones, dropping some. In the table there are around 160,000 clones, approximately 93% of which are singletons. The entry originates in a study of control samples from healthy donors and cancer patients. The V gene's germline CDR1 is LGHDT and CDR2 YNNKEL (reference sequence). The CDR3 has 15 residues. V lost 1 base and J lost 0, with 6 bases in between. Sequenced sample: blood. This TCR was recovered from a man between 18 and 29 years old in good health. The chain links TRBV3-1 (or the pseudogene TRBV3-2) to TRBJ2-2; D is uncertain. The CDR3 sequence is CASSQVSSNTGELFF. In DNA form, the CDR3 reads TGTGCCAGCAGCCAAGTCAGCTCGAACACCGGGGAGCTGTTTTTT.